The 8 T cell receptor beta chains reported below all come from one sample, sequenced in a study of T cell responses to AZD1222 COVID-19 vaccine. The assay was immunoSEQ multiplex PCR, and TCRdb's table has in-frame clones only and misses some. The sample has more than 90,000 clones, approximately 89% seen once. This specimen was peripheral blood, taken 28 days after the second AZD1222 dose. These receptors all come from an adult who received the AZD1222 COVID-19 vaccine.

This rearrangement joins TRBV27 to TRBJ2-5; D gene unclear. The V gene lost 3 bases and the J gene lost 4 bases, with 9 bases spanning the gap. The CDR3 has 13 amino acids. The germline CDR1 and CDR2 sequences are MNHEY and SMNVEV (reference sequence). The DNA of the CDR3 is TGTGCCAGCAGTTTGCGGCAGGTAGAGACCCAGTACTTC. It encodes CASSLRQVETQYF.

The chain combines TRBV2 with TRBJ1-2; 9 bases are shared with TRBD1. Losses at the gene ends were 6 bases for V and 2 bases for J; bases not matched to a gene: 4. CDR3 length: 14 amino acids. CDR1 is SNHLY, CDR2 FYNNEI, per germline. CDR3 DNA: TGTGCCAGCAGGTCTGGGACAGGGAACTATGGCTACACCTTC. As protein: CASRSGTGNYGYTF.

This clone occurred once. The chain carries TRBV5-1 and TRBJ2-5; possibly TRBD1 or TRBD2 for D (5 bases each). V shed 0 bases and J shed 2 bases, with 5 bases lying between them. The CDR3 covers 13 residues. From germline, CDR1 is SGHRS and CDR2 YFSETQ. The CDR3 loop is CASSLGGQETQYF. The CDR3 nucleotides are TGCGCCAGCAGCTTGGGGGGGCAAGAGACCCAGTACTTC.

The V call is TRBV6-1, the J call TRBJ1-1, with D unresolved. Germline CDR1 reads MNHNS; CDR2 reads SASEGT. The CDR3 runs 13 residues. Trimming took off 3 bases at V and 1 base at J, with 6 bases between the two ends. This CDR3 is CASSDPWNTEAFF. The CDR3 nucleotides are TGTGCCAGCAGTGATCCTTGGAACACTGAAGCTTTCTTT.

The rearrangement links TRBV3-1 (or the pseudogene TRBV3-2) to TRBJ2-5; either TRBD1 or TRBD2 may fit D (5 bases each). Trimming stripped 4 bases from V and 2 bases from J, with 11 bases between. This CDR3 is built from 14 residues. Germline V gives CDR1 LGHDT, CDR2 YNNKEL (reference sequence). The CDR3 reads CASSLKGRQETQYF. In DNA form, the CDR3 reads TGTGCCAGCAGCCTAAAGGGACGACAAGAGACCCAGTACTTC.

This chain connects TRBV7-9 to TRBJ2-7, with TRBD1 as a possible D gene (6 bases). Germline assignment: CDR1 SEHNR and CDR2 FQNEAQ (reference sequence). V dropped 5 bases and J dropped 7 bases, with 18 bases sitting between them. This CDR3 contains 14 residues. CDR3 DNA sequence: TGTGCCAGCAGCACACGACAGGTTCCGGGGGAGCAGTACTTC. It encodes CASSTRQVPGEQYF.

The rearrangement links TRBV7-8 to TRBJ2-5; 7 nucleotides align to TRBD2. The CDR3 is made up of 15 amino acids. V was pared by 5 bases and J by 2 bases, with 8 bases of the junction left unmatched. Germline CDR1 is SGHVS and CDR2 is FQNEAQ. The CDR3 protein is CASSPGMREQETQYF. CDR3 nucleotide sequence: TGTGCCAGCAGCCCAGGGATGCGGGAGCAAGAGACCCAGTACTTC.

The CDR3 sequence: CASSLVTQPQHF. As DNA, the CDR3 is TGTGCCAGCAGCTTAGTTACTCAGCCCCAGCATTTT. The chain has TRBV7-9 and TRBJ1-5; D not resolved. Germline lookup yields CDR1 SEHNR and CDR2 FQNEAQ (reference sequence). Trimming stripped 1 base from V and 6 bases from J, with 4 bases between. The CDR3 length is 12 residues. Drawing the rest from reference TRBV7-9 and TRBJ1-5, the complete variable domain is DTGVSQNPRHKITKRGQNVTFRCDPISEHNRLYWYRQTLGQGPEFLTYFQNEAQLEKSRLLSDRFSAERPKGSFSTLEIQRTEQGDSAMYLCASSLVTQPQHFGDGTRLSIL.